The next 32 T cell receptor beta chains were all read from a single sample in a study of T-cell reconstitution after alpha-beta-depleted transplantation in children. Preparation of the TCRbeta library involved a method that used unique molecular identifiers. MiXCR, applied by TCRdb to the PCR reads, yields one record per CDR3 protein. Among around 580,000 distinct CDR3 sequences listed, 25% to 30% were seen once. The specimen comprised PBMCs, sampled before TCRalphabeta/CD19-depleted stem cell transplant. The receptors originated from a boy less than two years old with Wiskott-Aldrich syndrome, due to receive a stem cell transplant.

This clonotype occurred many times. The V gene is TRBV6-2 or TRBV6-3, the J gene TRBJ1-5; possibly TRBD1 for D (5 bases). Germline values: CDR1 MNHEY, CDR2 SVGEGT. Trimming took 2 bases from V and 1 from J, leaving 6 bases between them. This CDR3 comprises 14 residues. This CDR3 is CASSYRGSNQPQHF. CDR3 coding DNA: TGTGCCAGCAGTTACAGGGGCAGCAATCAGCCCCAGCATTTT.

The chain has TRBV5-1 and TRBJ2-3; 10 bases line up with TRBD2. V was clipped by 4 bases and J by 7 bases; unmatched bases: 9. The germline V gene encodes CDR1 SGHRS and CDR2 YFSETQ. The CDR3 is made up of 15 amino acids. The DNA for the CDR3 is TGCGCCAGCAGCCCAGGAACTAGCGGGATGTATACGCAGTATTTT. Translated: CASSPGTSGMYTQYF.

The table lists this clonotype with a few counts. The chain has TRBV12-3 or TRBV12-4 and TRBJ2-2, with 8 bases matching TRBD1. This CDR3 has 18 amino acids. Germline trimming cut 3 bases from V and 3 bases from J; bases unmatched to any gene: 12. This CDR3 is CASSFGVRGRVYTGELFF. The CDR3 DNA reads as TGTGCCAGCAGTTTCGGAGTCAGGGGGCGAGTATACACCGGGGAGCTGTTTTTT.

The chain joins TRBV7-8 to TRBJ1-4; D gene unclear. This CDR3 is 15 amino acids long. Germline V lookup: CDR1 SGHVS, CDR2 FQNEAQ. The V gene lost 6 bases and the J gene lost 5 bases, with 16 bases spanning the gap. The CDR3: CASRLEIGRNEKLFF. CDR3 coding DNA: TGTGCCAGCAGATTGGAAATCGGACGAAATGAAAAACTGTTTTTT.

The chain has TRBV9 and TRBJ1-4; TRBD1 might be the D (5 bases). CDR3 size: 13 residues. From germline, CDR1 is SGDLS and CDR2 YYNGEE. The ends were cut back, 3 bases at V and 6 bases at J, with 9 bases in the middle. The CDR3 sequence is CASSARQYEKLFF. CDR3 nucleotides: TGTGCCAGCAGCGCCCGACAGTATGAAAAACTGTTTTTT. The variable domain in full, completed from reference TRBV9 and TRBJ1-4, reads DSGVTQTPKHLITATGQRVTLRCSPRSGDLSVYWYQQSLDQGLQFLIQYYNGEERAKGNILERFSAQQFPDLHSELNLSSLELGDSALYFCASSARQYEKLFFGSGTQLSVL.

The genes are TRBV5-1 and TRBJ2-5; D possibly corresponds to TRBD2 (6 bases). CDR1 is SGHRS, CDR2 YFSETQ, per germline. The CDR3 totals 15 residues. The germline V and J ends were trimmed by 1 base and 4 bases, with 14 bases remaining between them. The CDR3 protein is CASSLYILAPETQYF. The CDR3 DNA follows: TGCGCCAGCAGCTTGTATATACTAGCCCCAGAGACCCAGTACTTC.

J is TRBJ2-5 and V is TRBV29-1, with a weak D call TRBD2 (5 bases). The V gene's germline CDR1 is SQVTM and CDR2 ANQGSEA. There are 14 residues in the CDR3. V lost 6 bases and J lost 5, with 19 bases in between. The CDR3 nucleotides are TGCAGCGTGAAGGGAGTGGATCAAGTGGAGACCCAGTACTTC. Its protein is CSVKGVDQVETQYF.

CDR3 in amino acids: CSAGTDVGDNEQFF. The CDR3, as DNA: TGCAGTGCTGGTACGGATGTAGGTGACAATGAGCAGTTCTTC. The rearrangement joins TRBV20-1 to TRBJ2-1; D is ambiguous. Between the trimmed V and J ends, which lost 5 bases and 5 bases, there was a span of 16 bases. The CDR3 is made up of 14 amino acids. Germline V gene lookup returns CDR1 DFQATT and CDR2 SNEGSKA (reference sequence).

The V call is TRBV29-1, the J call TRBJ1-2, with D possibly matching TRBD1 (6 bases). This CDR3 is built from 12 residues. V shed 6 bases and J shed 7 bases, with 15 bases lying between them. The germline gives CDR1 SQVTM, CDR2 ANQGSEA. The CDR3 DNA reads TGCAGCGTCGCCCCGGGACAAAGTGGCTACACCTTC. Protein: CSVAPGQSGYTF. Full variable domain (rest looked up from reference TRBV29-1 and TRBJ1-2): SAVISQKPSRDICQRGTSLTIQCQVDSQVTMMFWYRQQPGQSLTLIATANQGSEATYESGFVIDKFPISRPNLTFSTLTVSNMSPEDSSIYLCSVAPGQSGYTFGSGTRLTVV.

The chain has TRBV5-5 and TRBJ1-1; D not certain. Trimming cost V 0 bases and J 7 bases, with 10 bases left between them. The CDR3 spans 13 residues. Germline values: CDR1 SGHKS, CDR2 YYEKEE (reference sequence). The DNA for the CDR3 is TGTGCCAGCAGCTTGGGTGGGCGGATTGAAGCTTTCTTT. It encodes CASSLGGRIEAFF.

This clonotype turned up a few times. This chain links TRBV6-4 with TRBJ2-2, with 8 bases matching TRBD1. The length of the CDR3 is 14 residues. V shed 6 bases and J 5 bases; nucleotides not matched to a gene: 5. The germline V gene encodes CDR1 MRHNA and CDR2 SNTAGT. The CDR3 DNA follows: TGTGCCAGCAGAAGACAGGGGAGGACCGGGGAGCTGTTTTTT. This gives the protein CASRRQGRTGELFF.

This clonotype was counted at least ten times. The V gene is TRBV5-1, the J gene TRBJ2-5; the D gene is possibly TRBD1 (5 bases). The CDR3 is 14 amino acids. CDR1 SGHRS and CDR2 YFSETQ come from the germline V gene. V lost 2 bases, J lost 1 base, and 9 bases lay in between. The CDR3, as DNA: TGCGCCAGCAGCTTTCGGACAATCCAAGAGACCCAGTACTTC. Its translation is CASSFRTIQETQYF.

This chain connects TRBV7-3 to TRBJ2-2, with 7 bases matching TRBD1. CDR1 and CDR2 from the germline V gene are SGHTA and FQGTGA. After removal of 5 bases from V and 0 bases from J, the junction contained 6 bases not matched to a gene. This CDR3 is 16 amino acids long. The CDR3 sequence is CASSTRTGANTGELFF. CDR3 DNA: TGTGCCAGCAGCACCCGGACAGGAGCGAACACCGGGGAGCTGTTTTTT.

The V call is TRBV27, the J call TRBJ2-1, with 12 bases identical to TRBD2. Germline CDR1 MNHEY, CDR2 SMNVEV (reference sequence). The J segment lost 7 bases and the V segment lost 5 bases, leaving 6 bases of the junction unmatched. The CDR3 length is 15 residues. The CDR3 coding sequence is TGTGCCAGCAGTAAACCAACTAGCGGGAGGAATGAGCAGTTCTTC. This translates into CASSKPTSGRNEQFF.

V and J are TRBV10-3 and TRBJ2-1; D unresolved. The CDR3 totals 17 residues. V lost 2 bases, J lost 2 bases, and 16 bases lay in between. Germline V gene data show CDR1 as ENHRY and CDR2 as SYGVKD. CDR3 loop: CAISERAYPTTYNEQFF. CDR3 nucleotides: TGTGCCATCAGTGAGCGGGCTTACCCTACCACCTACAATGAGCAGTTCTTC.

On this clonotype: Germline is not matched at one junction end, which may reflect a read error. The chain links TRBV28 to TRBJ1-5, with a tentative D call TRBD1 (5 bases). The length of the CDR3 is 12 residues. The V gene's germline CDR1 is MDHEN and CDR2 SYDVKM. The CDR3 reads CASSLGQGLKIF. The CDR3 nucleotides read TGTGCCAGCAGTTTAGGTCAGGGTTTGAAGATTTTT.

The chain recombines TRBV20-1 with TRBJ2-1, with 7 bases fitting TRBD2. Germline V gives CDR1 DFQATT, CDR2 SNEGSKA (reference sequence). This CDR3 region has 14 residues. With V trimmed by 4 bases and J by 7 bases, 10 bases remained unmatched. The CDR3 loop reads CSAKEAGELNEQFF. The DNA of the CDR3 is TGCAGTGCTAAGGAGGCGGGAGAATTGAATGAGCAGTTCTTC.

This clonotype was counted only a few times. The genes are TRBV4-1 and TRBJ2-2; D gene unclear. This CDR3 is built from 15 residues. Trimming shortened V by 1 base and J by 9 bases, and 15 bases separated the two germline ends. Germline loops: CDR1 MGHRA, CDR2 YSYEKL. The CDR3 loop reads CASSQASAGNRELFF. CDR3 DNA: TGCGCCAGCAGCCAAGCCTCGGCTGGGAATAGGGAGCTGTTTTTT.

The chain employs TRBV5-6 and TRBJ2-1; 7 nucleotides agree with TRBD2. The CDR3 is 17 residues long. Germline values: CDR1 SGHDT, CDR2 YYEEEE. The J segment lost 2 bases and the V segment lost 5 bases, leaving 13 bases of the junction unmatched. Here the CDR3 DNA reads TGTGCCAGCAGGGGGAGCCAGGGAGGGTTGCCCTACAATGAGCAGTTCTTC. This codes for CASRGSQGGLPYNEQFF.

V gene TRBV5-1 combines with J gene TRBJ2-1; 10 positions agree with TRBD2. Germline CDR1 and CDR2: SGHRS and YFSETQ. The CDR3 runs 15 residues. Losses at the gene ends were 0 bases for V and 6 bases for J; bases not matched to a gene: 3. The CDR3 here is CASSLALAGPNEQFF. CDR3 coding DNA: TGCGCCAGCAGCTTGGCACTAGCGGGACCCAATGAGCAGTTCTTC.

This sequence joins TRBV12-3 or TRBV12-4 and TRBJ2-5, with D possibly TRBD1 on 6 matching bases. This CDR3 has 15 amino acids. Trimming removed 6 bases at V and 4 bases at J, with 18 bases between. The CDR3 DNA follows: TGTGCCAGCAGCCGGTCGGGACAAATAGGAGAGACCCAGTACTTC. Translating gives CASSRSGQIGETQYF.

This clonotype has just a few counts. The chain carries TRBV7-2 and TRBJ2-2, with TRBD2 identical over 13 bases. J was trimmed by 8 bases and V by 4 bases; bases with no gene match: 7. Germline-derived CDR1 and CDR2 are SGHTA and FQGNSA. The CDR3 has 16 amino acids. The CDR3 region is CASSSRLAGGGGELFF. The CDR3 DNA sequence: TGTGCCAGCAGCTCCCGACTAGCGGGAGGAGGAGGGGAGCTGTTTTTT.

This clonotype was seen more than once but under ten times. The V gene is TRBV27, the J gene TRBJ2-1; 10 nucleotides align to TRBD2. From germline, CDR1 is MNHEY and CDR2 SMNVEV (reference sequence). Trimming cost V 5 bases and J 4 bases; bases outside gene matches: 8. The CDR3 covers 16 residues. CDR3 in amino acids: CASSPPLAGWYNEQFF. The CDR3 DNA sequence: TGTGCCAGCAGTCCCCCACTAGCGGGATGGTACAATGAGCAGTTCTTC.

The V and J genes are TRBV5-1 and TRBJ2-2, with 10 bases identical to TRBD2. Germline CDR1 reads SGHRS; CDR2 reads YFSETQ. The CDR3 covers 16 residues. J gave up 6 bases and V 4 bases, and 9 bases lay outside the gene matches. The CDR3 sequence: CASSPTTSGFSGELFF. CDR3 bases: TGCGCCAGCAGCCCTACGACTAGCGGGTTTTCCGGGGAGCTGTTTTTT.

The CDR3 DNA reads TGCAGTGCTACCCGGACTAGCGGGAGGGCCGATGAGCAGTTCTTC. Residues: CSATRTSGRADEQFF. The V gene is TRBV20-1, the J gene TRBJ2-1; 15 bases map to TRBD2. CDR1 and CDR2 from the germline V gene are DFQATT and SNEGSKA (reference sequence). V was pared by 4 bases and J by 8 bases, with 6 bases of the junction left unmatched. The CDR3 extends over 15 amino acids.

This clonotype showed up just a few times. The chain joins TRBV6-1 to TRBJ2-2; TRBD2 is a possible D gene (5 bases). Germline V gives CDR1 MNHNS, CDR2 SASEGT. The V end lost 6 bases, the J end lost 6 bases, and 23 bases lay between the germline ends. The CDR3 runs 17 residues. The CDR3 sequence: CASSQTRPSSLSGELFF. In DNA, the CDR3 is TGTGCCAGCAGCCAGACGAGGCCTAGCTCTCTCTCCGGGGAGCTGTTTTTT.

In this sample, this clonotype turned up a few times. The CDR3 bases are TGTGCCAGCAGCATCAATCCTAAGGTTCAGTACTTC. It codes for CASSINPKVQYF. J is TRBJ2-7 and V is TRBV7-9; D not resolved. Germline V gene lookup returns CDR1 SEHNR and CDR2 FQNEAQ (reference sequence). The CDR3 covers 12 residues. Trimming pared 5 bases from V and 10 bases from J, leaving 15 bases between.

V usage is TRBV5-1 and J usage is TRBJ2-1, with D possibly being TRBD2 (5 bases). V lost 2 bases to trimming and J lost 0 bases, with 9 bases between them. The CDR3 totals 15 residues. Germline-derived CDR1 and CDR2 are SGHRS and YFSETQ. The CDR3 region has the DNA TGCGCCAGCAGCTTAGCGGACCTCTCCTACAATGAGCAGTTCTTC. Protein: CASSLADLSYNEQFF.

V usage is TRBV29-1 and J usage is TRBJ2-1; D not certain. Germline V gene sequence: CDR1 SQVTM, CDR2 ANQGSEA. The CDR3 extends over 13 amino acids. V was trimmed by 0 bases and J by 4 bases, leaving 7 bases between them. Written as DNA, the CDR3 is TGCAGCGTTGAAGATCACGGGTACAATGAGCAGTTCTTC. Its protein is CSVEDHGYNEQFF.

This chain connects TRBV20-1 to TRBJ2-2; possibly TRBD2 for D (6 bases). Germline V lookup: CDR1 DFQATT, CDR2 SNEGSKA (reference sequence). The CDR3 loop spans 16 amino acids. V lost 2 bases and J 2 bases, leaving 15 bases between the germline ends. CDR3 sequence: CSARLRGRINTGELFF. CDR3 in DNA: TGCAGTGCTAGACTCCGGGGGAGGATCAACACCGGGGAGCTGTTTTTT.

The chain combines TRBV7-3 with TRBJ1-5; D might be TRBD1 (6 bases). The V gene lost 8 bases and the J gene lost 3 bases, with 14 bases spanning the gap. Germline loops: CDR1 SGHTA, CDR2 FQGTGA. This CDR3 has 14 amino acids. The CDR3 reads CASGGHPPNQPQHF. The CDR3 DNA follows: TGTGCCAGCGGGGGACATCCGCCCAATCAGCCCCAGCATTTT.

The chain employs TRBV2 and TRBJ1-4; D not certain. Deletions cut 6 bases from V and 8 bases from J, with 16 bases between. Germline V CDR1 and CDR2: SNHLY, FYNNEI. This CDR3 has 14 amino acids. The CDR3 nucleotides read TGTGCCAGCAGAGCACTGGGGATCAGCGAAAAACTGTTTTTT. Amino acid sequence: CASRALGISEKLFF. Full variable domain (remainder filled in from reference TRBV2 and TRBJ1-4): EPEVTQTPSHQVTQMGQEVILRCVPISNHLYFYWYRQILGQKVEFLVSFYNNEISEKSEIFDDQFSVERPDGSNFTLKIRSTKLEDSAMYFCASRALGISEKLFFGSGTQLSVL.